The rows below give T cell receptor beta chains drawn from one sample of a study of blood T cell repertoires in COVID-19. The data were produced by immunoSEQ multiplex PCR, yet TCRdb's version contains in-frame clones alone and is incomplete. The sample contains about 370,000 clones, roughly nine tenths of which appear only once. Sequencing used PBMCs or T cells enriched from blood (not recorded which). These TCRs come from a woman in her 30s who had recovered from COVID-19. The CDR3 runs from the conserved cysteine through the conserved F or W. A D gene is named only where the DNA matches it firmly. Clone size is stated in some rows and not others, as once, few, many or a class when expanded.

CDR3: CASSGETGFSWEQFF
DNA: TGTGCCAGCAGTGGTGAGACAGGTTTTTCGTGGGAGCAGTTCTTC
J: TRBJ2-1
size: few
D: -
V: TRBV2

CDR3: CAINRDMMNTQYF
DNA: TGTGCCATCAACCGCGACATGATGAATACGCAGTATTTT
J: TRBJ2-3
size: -
D: -
V: TRBV10-3

CDR3: CASSQPGQGQYEQYF
DNA: TGTGCCAGCAGTCAACCGGGACAGGGTCAATACGAGCAGTACTTC
J: TRBJ2-7
size: -
D: TRBD1
V: TRBV28

CDR3: CASSYQQGTRGNTIYF
DNA: TGTGCCAGCAGTTATCAACAGGGAACCAGAGGAAACACCATATATTTT
J: TRBJ1-3
size: -
D: -
V: TRBV6-6

CDR3: CASSRDFSSGNTIYF
DNA: TGTGCCAGCTCACGGGACTTCTCCTCTGGAAACACCATATATTTT
J: TRBJ1-3
size: -
D: -
V: TRBV18

CDR3: CASSPMRYEQYF
DNA: TGTGCCAGCAGCCCGATGAGATACGAGCAGTACTTC
J: TRBJ2-7
size: -
D: -
V: TRBV7-2

CDR3: CASSRLGGGEQYF
DNA: TGTGCCAGCAGTCGTCTCGGGGGTGGGGAGCAGTACTTC
J: TRBJ2-7
size: many
D: -
V: TRBV27

CDR3: CASSPMDRPYEQYF
DNA: TGTGCCAGCAGCCCAATGGACAGGCCCTACGAGCAGTACTTC
J: TRBJ2-7
size: -
D: TRBD1
V: TRBV7-9

CDR3: CASSFSGDGEQYF
DNA: TGTGCCAGCAGTTTTTCCGGGGATGGAGAGCAGTACTTC
J: TRBJ2-7
size: once
D: -
V: TRBV27

CDR3: CASSEAQGSDYEQYF
DNA: TGTGCCAGCAGTGAAGCGCAAGGTAGCGACTACGAGCAGTACTTC
J: TRBJ2-7
size: -
D: -
V: TRBV2

CDR3: CASSRTGKSSYEQYF
DNA: TGTGCCAGCAGTCGAACAGGGAAAAGCTCCTACGAGCAGTACTTC
J: TRBJ2-7
size: few
D: -
V: TRBV6-5

CDR3: CAISGLAGGPDTQYF
DNA: TGTGCCATCAGTGGACTAGCGGGAGGGCCTGATACGCAGTATTTT
J: TRBJ2-3
size: -
D: TRBD2
V: TRBV10-3

CDR3: CASSRTWTPEAFF
DNA: TGTGCCAGCAGCAGGACTTGGACCCCTGAAGCTTTCTTT
J: TRBJ1-1
size: -
D: -
V: TRBV7-2

CDR3: CASSQGAGLAGETQYF
DNA: TGCGCCAGCAGCCAAGGGGCCGGGCTGGCGGGAGAGACCCAGTACTTC
J: TRBJ2-5
size: -
D: -
V: TRBV4-1

CDR3: CASSLESGQLGYTF
DNA: TGTGCCAGCAGCTTAGAGAGTGGACAGCTCGGCTACACCTTC
J: TRBJ1-2
size: -
D: -
V: TRBV7-2

CDR3: CASSQDRFEQFF
DNA: TGTGCCAGCAGCCAAGATAGATTTGAGCAGTTCTTC
J: TRBJ2-1
size: -
D: -
V: TRBV14

CDR3: CAISRTGEILSGANVLTF
DNA: TGTGCCATCAGTCGAACAGGGGAAATACTGTCTGGGGCCAACGTCCTGACTTTC
J: TRBJ2-6
size: -
D: TRBD1
V: TRBV10-3

CDR3: CASSSGRGGQPQHF
DNA: TGTGCCAGCAGTTCCGGACGAGGCGGGCAGCCCCAGCATTTT
J: TRBJ1-5
size: -
D: -
V: TRBV27

CDR3: CASSPSGGFTDTQYF
DNA: TGCGCCAGCAGCCCTAGCGGGGGGTTTACAGATACGCAGTATTTT
J: TRBJ2-3
size: -
D: TRBD2
V: TRBV5-1

CDR3: CASSIQGAVYGYTF
DNA: TGTGCCAGCAGTATACAGGGGGCCGTCTATGGCTACACCTTC
J: TRBJ1-2
size: -
D: TRBD1
V: TRBV2

CDR3: CASTSPPGQLQPSYEQYF
DNA: TGTGCCAGCACCTCCCCACCTGGACAGTTGCAACCTTCCTACGAGCAGTACTTC
J: TRBJ2-7
size: -
D: -
V: TRBV28

CDR3: CASSKQAVNTEAFF
DNA: TGTGCCAGCTCGAAACAGGCTGTGAACACTGAAGCTTTCTTT
J: TRBJ1-1
size: -
D: -
V: TRBV18

CDR3: CAISESTGQGARNTEAFF
DNA: TGTGCCATCAGTGAGTCGACGGGACAGGGGGCGAGGAACACTGAAGCTTTCTTT
J: TRBJ1-1
size: -
D: TRBD1
V: TRBV10-3

CDR3: CASSFTGTGLNTEAFF
DNA: TGTGCCAGCAGTTTCACCGGGACAGGATTGAACACTGAAGCTTTCTTT
J: TRBJ1-1
size: -
D: TRBD1
V: TRBV6-5

CDR3: CASSFKRGTEAFF
DNA: TGTGCCAGCAGCTTTAAACGGGGCACTGAAGCTTTCTTT
J: TRBJ1-1
size: few
D: -
V: TRBV7-3

CDR3: CATSDPRGGAGELFF
DNA: TGTGCCACCAGTGACCCCCGGGGGGGGGCCGGGGAGCTGTTTTTT
J: TRBJ2-2
size: -
D: TRBD2
V: TRBV24-1